This TCR beta chain comes out of a study of cytotoxic CD8 clonotypes in ibrutinib-treated CLL. The CDR3 covers 16 residues. V shed 4 bases and J 5 bases; nucleotides not matched to a gene: 7. Germline CDR1 LGHNA, CDR2 YSLEER. A remark on this clone: Its antigen is undetermined.

Genomic DNA in an amount of about 2 micrograms was extracted from cryopreserved PBMCs and used for the preparation of TCR beta libraries. General study findings and limits: The study sampled sustained-remission and progressing patients at different times. A rise in clonality was seen at ibrutinib response, and a fall back toward baseline was seen at progression.

The planned depth of sequencing spanned 1 in 200,000 to 1 in 1 million T cells. Generated by immunoSEQ multiplex PCR, the TCRdb table keeps only in-frame clones and is missing some. The sample records about 150,000 clones, about 70% being singletons. Sequenced material: PBMCs, taken after 24 months of ibrutinib treatment. The clonotype was recovered from a human donor with chronic lymphocytic leukemia. This chain uses TRBV4-3 with TRBJ1-4; 10 nucleotides line up with TRBD1. CDR3 in amino acids: CASSPNLGQGNEKLFF. In nucleotides, the CDR3 is TGCGCCAGCAGCCCGAATCTGGGACAGGGGAATGAAAAACTGTTTTTT.